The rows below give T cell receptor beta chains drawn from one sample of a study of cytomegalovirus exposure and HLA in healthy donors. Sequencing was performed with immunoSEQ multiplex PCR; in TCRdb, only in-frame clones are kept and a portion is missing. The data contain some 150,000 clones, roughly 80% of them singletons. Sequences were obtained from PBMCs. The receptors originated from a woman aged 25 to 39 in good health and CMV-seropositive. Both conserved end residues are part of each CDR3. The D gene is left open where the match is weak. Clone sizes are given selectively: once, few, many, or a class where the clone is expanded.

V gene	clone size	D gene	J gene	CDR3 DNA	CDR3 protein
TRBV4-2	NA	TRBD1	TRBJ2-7	TGTGCCAGCAGCCGCCTAAACAGGGGTCTAGGGGACGAGCAGTACTTC	CASSRLNRGLGDEQYF
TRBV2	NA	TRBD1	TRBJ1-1	TGTGCCAGCAGGGGACAGGGCACTGAAGCTTTCTTT	CASRGQGTEAFF
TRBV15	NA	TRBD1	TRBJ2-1	TGTGCCACCAGCATAAAAAAATGGGGCCAGGGGGCGAATCGATACAATGAGCAGTTCTTC	CATSIKKWGQGANRYNEQFF
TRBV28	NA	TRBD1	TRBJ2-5	TGTGCCACAAGAGACAGGGCCCAAGAGACCCAGTACTTC	CATRDRAQETQYF
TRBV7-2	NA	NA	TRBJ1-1	TGTGCCAGCAGCTTAGGGTACAGGGTACAAGCTTTCTTT	CASSLGYRVQAFF
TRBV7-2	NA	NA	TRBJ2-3	TGTGCCAGCAGCTGGGACTCCGGGGGTACAGATACGCAGTATTTT	CASSWDSGGTDTQYF
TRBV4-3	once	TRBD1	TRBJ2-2	TGCGCCAGCAGCCAAGAGGTAGGACAGGGTCCCACCGGGGAGCTGTTTTTT	CASSQEVGQGPTGELFF
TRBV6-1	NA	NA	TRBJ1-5	TGTGCCAGCCACGGTAGCTTAAATCAGCCCCAGCATTTT	CASHGSLNQPQHF
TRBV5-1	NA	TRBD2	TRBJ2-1	TGCGCCAGCAGACCAACACCCACTAGCGGGGCGTACAATGAGCAGTTCTTC	CASRPTPTSGAYNEQFF
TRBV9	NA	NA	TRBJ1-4	TGTGCCAGCAGCGTAGGAGGTCACGCAACTAATGAAAAACTGTTTTTT	CASSVGGHATNEKLFF
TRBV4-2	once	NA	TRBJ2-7	TGTGCCAGCAGCCAAGACGCGGGGCTTACCTACGAGCAGTACTTC	CASSQDAGLTYEQYF
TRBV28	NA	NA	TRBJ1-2	TGTGCCAGCTCCCGGGGTGGCTACACCTTC	CASSRGGYTF
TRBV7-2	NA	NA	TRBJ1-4	TGTGCCAGCAGCTCTTCAGGGATCGCCAATGAAAAACTGTTTTTT	CASSSSGIANEKLFF
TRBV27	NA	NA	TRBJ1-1	TGTGCCAGCAGTTCCCCCCCGGGACACAAGAACACTGAAGCTTTCTTT	CASSSPPGHKNTEAFF
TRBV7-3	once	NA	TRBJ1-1	TGTGCCAGCAGCTTAACGAGAGTGGACACTGAAGCTTTCTTT	CASSLTRVDTEAFF
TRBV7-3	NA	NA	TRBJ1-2	TGTGCCAGCAGCTTGTCTGGCAGGGCCAACGGCTACACCTTC	CASSLSGRANGYTF
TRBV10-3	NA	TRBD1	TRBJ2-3	TGTGCCATCAGTGAGGACAGGGTAACAGATACGCAGTATTTT	CAISEDRVTDTQYF
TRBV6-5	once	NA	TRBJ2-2	TGTGCCAGCAGTCCCCGGGAGATAACCGGGGAGCTGTTTTTT	CASSPREITGELFF
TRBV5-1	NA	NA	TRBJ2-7	TGCGCCAGCAGCCCCGGACACACCAAACCCTACGAGCAGTACTTC	CASSPGHTKPYEQYF
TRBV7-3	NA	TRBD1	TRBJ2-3	TGTGCCAGCAGCTGGGGACAGGGTGGCACAGATACGCAGTATTTT	CASSWGQGGTDTQYF
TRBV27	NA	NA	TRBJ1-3	TGTGCCAGCAGTTCCCGTAAAGGGGGAGGAAACACCATATATTTT	CASSSRKGGGNTIYF
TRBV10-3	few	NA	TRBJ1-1	TGTGCCATCAGTGCTGTATTGGCGGCTGAAGCTTTCTTT	CAISAVLAAEAFF
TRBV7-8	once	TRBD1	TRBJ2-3	TGTGCCAGCAGCTTAAGACAGGGAGGCACAGATACGCAGTATTTT	CASSLRQGGTDTQYF
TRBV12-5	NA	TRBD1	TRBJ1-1	TGTGCTAGTGTTGGGACAGGCCTATTTGAAGCTTTCTTT	CASVGTGLFEAFF
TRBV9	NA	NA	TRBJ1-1	TGTGCCAGCAGCACCGCCACAGTAGGGAACACTGAAGCTTTCTTT	CASSTATVGNTEAFF
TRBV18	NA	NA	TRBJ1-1	TGTGCCAGCTCCCGTACGTCCGCGGTCATGAACACTGAAGCTTTCTTT	CASSRTSAVMNTEAFF
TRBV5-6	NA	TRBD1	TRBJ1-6	TGTGCCAGCAGCTTGGTTGACAGGGAGGATTCACCCCTCCACTTT	CASSLVDREDSPLHF
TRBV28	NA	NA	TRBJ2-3	TGTGCCAGCAGTTTACGGGGGGCTGGCACAGATACGCAGTATTTT	CASSLRGAGTDTQYF
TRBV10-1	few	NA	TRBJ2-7	TGCGCCAGCAGTGATGGGACACCCTACGAGCAGTACTTC	CASSDGTPYEQYF
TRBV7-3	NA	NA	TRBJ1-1	TGTGCCAGCAGCTTCGGGGGGAACACTGAAGCTTTCTTT	CASSFGGNTEAFF
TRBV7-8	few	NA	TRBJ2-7	TGTGCCAGCAAGCTAAAGCCGGCCTACGAGCAGTACTTC	CASKLKPAYEQYF
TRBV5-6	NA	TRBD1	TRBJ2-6	TGTGCCAGCAGCAGGACAGGATCTGGGGCCAACGTCCTGACTTTC	CASSRTGSGANVLTF
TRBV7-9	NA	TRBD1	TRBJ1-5	TGTGCCAGCAGCATCTGGGACAGTCATCAGCCCCAGCATTTT	CASSIWDSHQPQHF
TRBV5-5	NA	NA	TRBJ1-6	TGTGCCAGCAGCCCGCAGGGCTATAATTCACCCCTCCACTTT	CASSPQGYNSPLHF
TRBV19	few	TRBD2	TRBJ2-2	TGTGCCAGTAGTATCGGACTAGCGAGGACCGGGGAGCTGTTTTTT	CASSIGLARTGELFF
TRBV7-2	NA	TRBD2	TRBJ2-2	TGTGCCAGCAGCTCTTGGACTAGCGGGGGTTTCACCGGGGAGCTGTTTTTT	CASSSWTSGGFTGELFF
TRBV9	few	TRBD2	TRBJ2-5	TGTGCCAGCAGCGTAGGAGATAGCGGGAGGGAGACCCAGTACTTC	CASSVGDSGRETQYF
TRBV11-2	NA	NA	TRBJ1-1	TGTGCCAGCAGCTTATCTCCAGGGCCCACTGAAGCTTTCTTT	CASSLSPGPTEAFF
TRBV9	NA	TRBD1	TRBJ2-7	TGTGCCAGCAGCGTGGGACAGGGGGGGTACGAGCAGTACTTC	CASSVGQGGYEQYF
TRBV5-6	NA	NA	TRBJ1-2	TGTGCCAGCAGCAGGACCGGGGGAGGGGAAGGCTACACCTTC	CASSRTGGGEGYTF
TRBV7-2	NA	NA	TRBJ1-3	TGTGCCAGCAGCCCCCCTGGAGTCGACACCATATATTTT	CASSPPGVDTIYF
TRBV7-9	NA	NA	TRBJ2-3	TGTGCCAGCAGCTTAGTTAACTCTAGAGATACGCAGTATTTT	CASSLVNSRDTQYF
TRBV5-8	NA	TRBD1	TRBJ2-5	TGTGCCAGCAGCTACGACTCAGGGGGCTCATTCCAAGAGACCCAGTACTTC	CASSYDSGGSFQETQYF
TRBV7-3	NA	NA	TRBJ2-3	TGTGCCAGCAGGAAACAACGCACAGATACGCAGTATTTT	CASRKQRTDTQYF
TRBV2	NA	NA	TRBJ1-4	TGTGCCAGCAGGGGGGGGGAGTATGAAAAACTGTTTTTT	CASRGGEYEKLFF
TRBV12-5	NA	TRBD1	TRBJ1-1	TGTGCTAGTGTTAAACCACAGGGGGCGCAGCGGGGAGCTTTCTTT	CASVKPQGAQRGAFF
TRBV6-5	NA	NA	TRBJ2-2	TGTGCCAGCCACCCCTTACAGGGCTACACCGGGGAGCTGTTTTTT	CASHPLQGYTGELFF
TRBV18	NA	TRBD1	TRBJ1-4	TGTGCCAGCTCCCGAGGACAGGGACGCACTAATGAAAAACTGTTTTTT	CASSRGQGRTNEKLFF
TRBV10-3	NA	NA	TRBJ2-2	TGTGCCATCAGTGAGTTGCCTAAATCCACCGGGGAGCTGTTTTTT	CAISELPKSTGELFF
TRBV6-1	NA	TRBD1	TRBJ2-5	TGTGCCAGCAGTTTTGGGACAGGGGTCGGAGAGACCCAGTACTTC	CASSFGTGVGETQYF
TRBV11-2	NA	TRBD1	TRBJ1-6	TGTGCCAGCAGTTCGGACAGGGGAAGGTCACCCCTCCACTTT	CASSSDRGRSPLHF
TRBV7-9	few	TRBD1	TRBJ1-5	TGTGCCAGCAGCTCCAATCACAGGGGGCCAGTCAATCAGCCCCAGCATTTT	CASSSNHRGPVNQPQHF